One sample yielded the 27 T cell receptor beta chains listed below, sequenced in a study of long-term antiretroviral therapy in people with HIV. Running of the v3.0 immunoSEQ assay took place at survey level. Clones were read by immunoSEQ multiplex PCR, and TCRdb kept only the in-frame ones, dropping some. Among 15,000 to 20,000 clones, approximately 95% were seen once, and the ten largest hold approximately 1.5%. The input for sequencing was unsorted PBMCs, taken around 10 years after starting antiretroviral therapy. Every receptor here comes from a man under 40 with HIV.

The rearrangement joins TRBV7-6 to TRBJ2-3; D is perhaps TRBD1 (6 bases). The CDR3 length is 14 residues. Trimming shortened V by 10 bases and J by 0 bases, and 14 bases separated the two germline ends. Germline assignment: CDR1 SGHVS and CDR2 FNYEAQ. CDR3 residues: CATKKQGSTDTQYF. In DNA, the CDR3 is TGTGCCACCAAGAAACAGGGAAGCACAGATACGCAGTATTTT.

The CDR3 sequence is CASSNQQNYGYTF. Here the CDR3 DNA reads TGTGCCAGCTCAAACCAACAAAACTATGGCTACACCTTC. The gene calls are TRBV18 and TRBJ1-2; D is undetermined. V was shortened by 5 bases and J by 2 bases, with 9 bases between the two germline ends. Germline assignment: CDR1 KGHSH and CDR2 LQKENI. The length of the CDR3 is 13 residues.

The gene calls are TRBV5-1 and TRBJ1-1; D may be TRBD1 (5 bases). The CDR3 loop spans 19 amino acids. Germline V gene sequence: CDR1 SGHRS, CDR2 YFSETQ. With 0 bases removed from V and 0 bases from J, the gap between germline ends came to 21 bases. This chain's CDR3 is CASSLAGTFLRGMNTEAFF. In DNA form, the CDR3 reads TGCGCCAGCAGCTTGGCCGGGACCTTTCTAAGAGGGATGAACACTGAAGCTTTCTTT.

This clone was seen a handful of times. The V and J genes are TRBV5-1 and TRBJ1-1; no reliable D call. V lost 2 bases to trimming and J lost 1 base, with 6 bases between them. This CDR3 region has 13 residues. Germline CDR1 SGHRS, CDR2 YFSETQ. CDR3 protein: CASSLETNTEAFF. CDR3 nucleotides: TGCGCCAGCAGCTTAGAGACGAACACTGAAGCTTTCTTT. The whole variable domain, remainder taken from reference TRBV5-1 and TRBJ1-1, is KAGVTQTPRYLIKTRGQQVTLSCSPISGHRSVSWYQQTPGQGLQFLFEYFSETQRNKGNFPGRFSGRQFSNSRSEMNVSTLELGDSALYLCASSLETNTEAFFGQGTRLTVV.

The CDR3 spells CASSLTAGRNSPLHF. CDR3 sequence (DNA): TGTGCCAGCAGCTTAACCGCAGGCCGTAATTCACCCCTCCACTTT. The chain employs TRBV7-3 and TRBJ1-6; no clear D gene. This CDR3 has 15 residues. Germline V lookup: CDR1 SGHTA, CDR2 FQGTGA. Trimming removed 0 bases at V and 6 bases at J, with 9 bases between.

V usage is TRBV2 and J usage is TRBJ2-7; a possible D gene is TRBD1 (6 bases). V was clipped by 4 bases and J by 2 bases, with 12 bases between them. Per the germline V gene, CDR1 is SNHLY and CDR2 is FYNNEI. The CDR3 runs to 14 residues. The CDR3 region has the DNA TGTGCCAGCAGTGTACGGGACAATCCCTACGAGCAGTACTTC. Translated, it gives CASSVRDNPYEQYF.

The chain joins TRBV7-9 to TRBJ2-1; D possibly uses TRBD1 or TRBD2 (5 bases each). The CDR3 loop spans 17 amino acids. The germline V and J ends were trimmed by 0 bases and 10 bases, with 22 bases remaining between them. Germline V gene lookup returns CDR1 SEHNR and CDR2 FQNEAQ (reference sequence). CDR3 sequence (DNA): TGTGCCAGCAGCTTAGCCCCCAGGGAGCGCGATTTTTCAGAGCAGTTCTTC. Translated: CASSLAPRERDFSEQFF.

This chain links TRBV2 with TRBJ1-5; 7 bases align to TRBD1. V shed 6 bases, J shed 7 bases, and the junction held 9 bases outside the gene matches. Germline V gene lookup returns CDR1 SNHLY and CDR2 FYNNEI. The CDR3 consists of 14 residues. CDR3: CASRDRVLRQPQHF. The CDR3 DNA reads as TGTGCCAGCAGAGACAGGGTATTACGGCAGCCCCAGCATTTT. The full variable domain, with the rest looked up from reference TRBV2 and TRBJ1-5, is EPEVTQTPSHQVTQMGQEVILRCVPISNHLYFYWYRQILGQKVEFLVSFYNNEISEKSEIFDDQFSVERPDGSNFTLKIRSTKLEDSAMYFCASRDRVLRQPQHFGDGTRLSIL.

CDR3 bases: TGCGCCAGTTCACCTAATAGCGGGGGCGGGGCAGATACGCAGTATTTT. This encodes CASSPNSGGGADTQYF. V and J are TRBV5-1 and TRBJ2-3; 9 bases are shared with TRBD2. V gave up 8 bases and J gave up 4 bases; unmatched junction bases: 14. Germline loops: CDR1 SGHRS, CDR2 YFSETQ. This CDR3 is built from 16 residues. Combining the CDR3 with reference TRBV5-1 and TRBJ2-3 gives the whole variable domain KAGVTQTPRYLIKTRGQQVTLSCSPISGHRSVSWYQQTPGQGLQFLFEYFSETQRNKGNFPGRFSGRQFSNSRSEMNVSTLELGDSALYLCASSPNSGGGADTQYFGPGTRLTVL.

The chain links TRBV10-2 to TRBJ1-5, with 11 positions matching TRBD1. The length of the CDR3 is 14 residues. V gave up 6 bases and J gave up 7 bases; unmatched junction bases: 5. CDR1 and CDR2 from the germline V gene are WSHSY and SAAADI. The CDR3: CASSDRTGGQPQHF. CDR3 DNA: TGCGCCAGCAGCGACAGGACAGGGGGCCAGCCCCAGCATTTT.

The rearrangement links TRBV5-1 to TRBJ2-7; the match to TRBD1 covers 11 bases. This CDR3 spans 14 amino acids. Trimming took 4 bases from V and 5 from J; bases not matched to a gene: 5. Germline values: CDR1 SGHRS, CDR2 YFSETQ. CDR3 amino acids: CASSKGTGGNEQYF. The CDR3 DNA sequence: TGCGCCAGCAGCAAAGGGACAGGGGGAAACGAGCAGTACTTC.

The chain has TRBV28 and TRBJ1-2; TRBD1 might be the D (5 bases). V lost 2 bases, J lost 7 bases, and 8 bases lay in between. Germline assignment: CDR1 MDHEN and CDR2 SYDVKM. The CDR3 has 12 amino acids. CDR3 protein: CASSLGRVGYTF. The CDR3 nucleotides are TGTGCCAGCAGTTTAGGCAGGGTTGGCTACACCTTC.

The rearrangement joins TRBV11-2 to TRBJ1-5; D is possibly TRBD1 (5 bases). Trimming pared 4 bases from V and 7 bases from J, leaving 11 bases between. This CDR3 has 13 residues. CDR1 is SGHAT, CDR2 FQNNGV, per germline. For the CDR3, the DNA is TGTGCCAGCAGCTCCGGGGGGGGACAGCCCCAGCATTTT. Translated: CASSSGGGQPQHF. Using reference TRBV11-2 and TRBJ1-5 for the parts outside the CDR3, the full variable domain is EAGVAQSPRYKIIEKRQSVAFWCNPISGHATLYWYQQILGQGPKLLIQFQNNGVVDDSQLPKDRFSAERLKGVDSTLKIQPAKLEDSAVYLCASSSGGGQPQHFGDGTRLSIL.

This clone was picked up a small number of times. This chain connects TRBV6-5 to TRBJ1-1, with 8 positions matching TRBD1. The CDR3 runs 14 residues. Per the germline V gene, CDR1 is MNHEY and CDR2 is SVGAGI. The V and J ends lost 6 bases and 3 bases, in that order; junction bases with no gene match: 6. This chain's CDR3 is CASSPGQGHTEAFF. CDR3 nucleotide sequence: TGTGCCAGCAGCCCCGGACAGGGACACACTGAAGCTTTCTTT.

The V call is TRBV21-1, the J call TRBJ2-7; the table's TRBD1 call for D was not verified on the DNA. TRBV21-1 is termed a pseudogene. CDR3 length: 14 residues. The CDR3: CASSKAEGDYEQYF. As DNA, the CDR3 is TGTGCCAGCAGCAAAGCAGAGGGGGACTACGAGCAGTACTTC.

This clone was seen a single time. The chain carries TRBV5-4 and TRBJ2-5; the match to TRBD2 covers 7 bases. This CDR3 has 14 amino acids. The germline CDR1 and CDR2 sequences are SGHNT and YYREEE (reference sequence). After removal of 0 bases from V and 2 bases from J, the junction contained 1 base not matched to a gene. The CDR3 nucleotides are TGTGCCAGCAGCTTGGGACTAGCACAAGAGACCCAGTACTTC. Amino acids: CASSLGLAQETQYF. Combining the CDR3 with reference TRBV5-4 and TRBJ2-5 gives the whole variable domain ETGVTQSPTHLIKTRGQQVTLRCSSQSGHNTVSWYQQALGQGPQFIFQYYREEENGRGNFPPRFSGLQFPNYSSELNVNALELDDSALYLCASSLGLAQETQYFGPGTRLLVL.

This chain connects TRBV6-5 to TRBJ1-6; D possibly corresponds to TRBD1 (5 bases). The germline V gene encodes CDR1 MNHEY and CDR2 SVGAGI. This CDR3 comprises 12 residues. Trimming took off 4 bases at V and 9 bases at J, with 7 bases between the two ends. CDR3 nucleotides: TGTGCCAGCAGTTGGCAGGGTTCACCCCTCCACTTT. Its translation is CASSWQGSPLHF.

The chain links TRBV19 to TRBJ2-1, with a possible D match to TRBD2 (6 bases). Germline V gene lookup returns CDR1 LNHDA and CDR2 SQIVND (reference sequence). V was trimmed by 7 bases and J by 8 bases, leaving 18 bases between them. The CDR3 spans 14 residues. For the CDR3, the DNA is TGTGCCAGTACCCCACGGGGGTTTATTCATGAGCAGTTCTTC. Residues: CASTPRGFIHEQFF.

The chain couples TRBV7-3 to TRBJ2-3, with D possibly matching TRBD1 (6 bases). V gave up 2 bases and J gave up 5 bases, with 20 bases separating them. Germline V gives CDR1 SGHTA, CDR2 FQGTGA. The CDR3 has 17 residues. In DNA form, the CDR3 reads TGTGCCAGCAGCTTATTTGCCACAGGGCGGCTTTTAGATACGCAGTATTTT. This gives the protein CASSLFATGRLLDTQYF.

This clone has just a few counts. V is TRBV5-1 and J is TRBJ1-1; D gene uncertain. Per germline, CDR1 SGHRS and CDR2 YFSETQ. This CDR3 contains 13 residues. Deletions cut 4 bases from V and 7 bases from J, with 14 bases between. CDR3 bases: TGCGCCAGCAGCGGGCTCGGATTGGATGAAGCTTTCTTT. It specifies CASSGLGLDEAFF.

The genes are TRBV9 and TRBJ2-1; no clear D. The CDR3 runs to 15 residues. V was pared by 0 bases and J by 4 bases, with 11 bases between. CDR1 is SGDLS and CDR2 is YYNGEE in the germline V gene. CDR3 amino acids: CASSVAEADYNEQFF. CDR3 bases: TGTGCCAGCAGCGTAGCTGAGGCAGATTACAATGAGCAGTTCTTC.

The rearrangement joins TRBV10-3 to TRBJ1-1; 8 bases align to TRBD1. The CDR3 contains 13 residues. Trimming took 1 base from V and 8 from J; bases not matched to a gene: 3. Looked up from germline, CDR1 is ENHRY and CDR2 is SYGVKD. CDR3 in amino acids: CAISEFDRGEAFF. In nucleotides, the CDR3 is TGTGCCATCAGTGAGTTCGACAGGGGAGAAGCTTTCTTT.

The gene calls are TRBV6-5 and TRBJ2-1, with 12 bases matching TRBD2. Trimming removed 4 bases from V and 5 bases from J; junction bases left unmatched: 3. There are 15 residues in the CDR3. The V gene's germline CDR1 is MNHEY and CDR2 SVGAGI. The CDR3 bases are TGTGCCAGCAGTTCCTCTAGCGGGGGGGACAATGAGCAGTTCTTC. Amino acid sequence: CASSSSSGGDNEQFF.

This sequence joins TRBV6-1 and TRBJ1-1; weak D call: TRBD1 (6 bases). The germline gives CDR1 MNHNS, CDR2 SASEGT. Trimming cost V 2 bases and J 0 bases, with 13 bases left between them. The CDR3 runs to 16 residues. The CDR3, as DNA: TGTGCCAGCAGTGAAAATAAGGGGGGAATGAACACTGAAGCTTTCTTT. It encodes CASSENKGGMNTEAFF.

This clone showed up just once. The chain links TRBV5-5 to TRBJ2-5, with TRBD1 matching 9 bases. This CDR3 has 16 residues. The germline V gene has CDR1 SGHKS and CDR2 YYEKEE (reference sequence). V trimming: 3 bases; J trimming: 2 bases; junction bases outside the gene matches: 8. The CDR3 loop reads CASSSNPGQGQETQYF. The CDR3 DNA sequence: TGTGCCAGCAGCTCTAACCCGGGACAGGGACAAGAGACCCAGTACTTC.

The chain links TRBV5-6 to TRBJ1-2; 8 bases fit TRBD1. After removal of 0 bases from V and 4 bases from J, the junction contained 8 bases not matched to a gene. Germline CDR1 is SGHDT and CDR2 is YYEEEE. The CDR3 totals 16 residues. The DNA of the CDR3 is TGTGCCAGCAGCTTGGGTGGACAGGGTGGCTTCTATGGCTACACCTTC. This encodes CASSLGGQGGFYGYTF.

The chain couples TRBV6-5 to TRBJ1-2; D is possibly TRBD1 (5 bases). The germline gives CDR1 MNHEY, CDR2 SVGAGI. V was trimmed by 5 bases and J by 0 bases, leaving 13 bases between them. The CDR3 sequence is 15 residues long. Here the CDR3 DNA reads TGTGCCAGCAGTACACCGCAGGGACCTAACTATGGCTACACCTTC. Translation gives CASSTPQGPNYGYTF.